This record looks at one TCR beta chain sequence and its context. This sample is drawn from a study of T cell changes during pregnancy in multiple sclerosis. Sequencing was performed with immunoSEQ multiplex PCR; in TCRdb, only in-frame clones are kept and a portion is missing. This repertoire shows 40,000 to 60,000 clones, about 91% found once; its top ten account for approximately 2.9%. Germline loops: CDR1 LNHDA, CDR2 SQIVND (reference sequence). The CDR3 is made up of 14 amino acids. Between the trimmed V and J ends, which lost 9 bases and 6 bases, there was a span of 18 bases. Specimen: CD8+ T cells from peripheral blood mononuclear cells, collected in the second trimester of pregnancy. This clonotype was obtained from a female donor with multiple sclerosis, enrolled in a pregnancy study. The chain combines TRBV19 with TRBJ1-5; D remains unclear. The CDR3 sequence: CASREGGESQPQHF. The CDR3, as DNA: TGTGCCAGCCGAGAAGGCGGGGAAAGTCAGCCCCAGCATTTT.